A single sample is the source of the 2 T cell receptor beta chains below, sequenced in a study of cytomegalovirus exposure and HLA in healthy donors. Vbeta (60) and Jbeta (13) primers were used in the PCR. Assay used: immunoSEQ multiplex PCR; TCRdb lists only in-frame clones, some missing. The sample has more than 150,000 clones; about 83% are singletons. Sequencing was done on a sample of PBMCs. The source of these receptors is a woman in her thirties in good health and CMV-seropositive.

The rearrangement links TRBV2 to TRBJ2-1; 12 bases align to TRBD2. V gave up 8 bases and J gave up 4 bases; unmatched junction bases: 3. Germline V gene sequence: CDR1 SNHLY, CDR2 FYNNEI. This CDR3 spans 14 amino acids. CDR3 in DNA: TGTGCCAGCCTTGGACTAGCGGGATACAATGAGCAGTTCTTC. Its translation: CASLGLAGYNEQFF.

This sequence joins TRBV15 and TRBJ1-1, with D hard to call. The V end lost 2 bases, the J end lost 0 bases, and 22 bases lay between the germline ends. CDR1 and CDR2 from the germline V gene are LNHNV and YYDKDF (reference sequence). The CDR3 has 19 amino acids. CDR3 sequence: CATSRHPIDGNLMNTEAFF. The CDR3 DNA follows: TGTGCCACCAGCAGACACCCGATCGACGGGAACCTCATGAACACTGAAGCTTTCTTT.